The T cell receptor beta chain described here comes from a study of blood T cells in healthy people across ages. General observations from the study: The long-lived group displayed more naive CD4+ cells, plus higher diversity, than the aged donors did. The diversity estimates, figures obtained from one million T cells, were considered underestimates. While age rose, TCR beta diversity per million T cells dropped in a roughly linear way.

The V gene end was trimmed by 4 bases and the J gene end by 5 bases; junction bases not matched to a gene: 7. The germline CDR1 and CDR2 sequences are LGHDT and YNNKEL (reference sequence). The CDR3 is made up of 15 amino acids. This clonotype was seen a handful of times. Its target is not known. The use of a sample-barcoded 5' primer and a J-beta primer mix characterized a second PCR of about 6 to 12 cycles. TCRdb re-called the 5' RACE reads through MiXCR, storing one row per CDR3 protein. The profile covers some 1.4 million distinct CDR3 sequences, with about 40% appearing a single time and 7.9% taken by the ten largest.

The origin of this receptor is a young woman in good health. Sequencing used blood. The rearrangement uses TRBV3-1 and TRBJ2-5, with TRBD1 identical over 10 bases. The CDR3 is CASSPWDRGSETQYF. The DNA of the CDR3 is TGTGCCAGCAGCCCTTGGGACAGGGGTAGTGAGACCCAGTACTTC.